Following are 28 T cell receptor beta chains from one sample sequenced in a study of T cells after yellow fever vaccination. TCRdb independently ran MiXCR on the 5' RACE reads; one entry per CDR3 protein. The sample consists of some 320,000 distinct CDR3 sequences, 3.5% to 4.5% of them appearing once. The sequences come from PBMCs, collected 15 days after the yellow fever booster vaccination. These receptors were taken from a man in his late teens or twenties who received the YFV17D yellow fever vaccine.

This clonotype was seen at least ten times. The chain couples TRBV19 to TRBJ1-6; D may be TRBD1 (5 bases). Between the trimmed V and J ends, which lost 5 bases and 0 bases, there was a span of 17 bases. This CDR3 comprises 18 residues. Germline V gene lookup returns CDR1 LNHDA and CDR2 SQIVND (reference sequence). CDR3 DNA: TGTGCCAGTAGTGGAACCGGGACTCCGAGCTCCTATAATTCACCCCTCCACTTT. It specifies CASSGTGTPSSYNSPLHF.

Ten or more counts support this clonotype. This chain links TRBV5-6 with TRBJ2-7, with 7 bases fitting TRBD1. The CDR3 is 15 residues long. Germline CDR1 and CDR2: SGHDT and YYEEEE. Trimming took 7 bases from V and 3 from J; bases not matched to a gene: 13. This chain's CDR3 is CASGNADRELYEQYV. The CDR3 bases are TGTGCCAGCGGTAATGCCGACAGGGAACTCTACGAGCAGTACGTC.

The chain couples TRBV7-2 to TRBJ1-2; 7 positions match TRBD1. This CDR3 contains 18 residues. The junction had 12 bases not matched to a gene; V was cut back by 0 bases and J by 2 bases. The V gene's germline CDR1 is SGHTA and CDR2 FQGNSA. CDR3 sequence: CASSLAANGGGANYGYTF. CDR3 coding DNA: TGTGCCAGCAGCTTAGCGGCCAACGGAGGGGGCGCGAACTATGGCTACACCTTC. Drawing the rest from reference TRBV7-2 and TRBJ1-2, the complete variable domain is GAGVSQSPSNKVTEKGKDVELRCDPISGHTALYWYRQSLGQGLEFLIYFQGNSAPDKSGLPSDRFSAERTGGSVSTLTIQRTQQEDSAVYLCASSLAANGGGANYGYTFGSGTRLTVV.

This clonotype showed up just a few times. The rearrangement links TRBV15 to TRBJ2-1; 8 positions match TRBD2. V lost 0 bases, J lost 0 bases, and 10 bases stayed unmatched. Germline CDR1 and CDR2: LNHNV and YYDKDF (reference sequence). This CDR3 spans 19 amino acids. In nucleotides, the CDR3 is TGTGCCACCAGCAGAGATCCCCGGGGGGGGCGGAGCTCCTACAATGAGCAGTTCTTC. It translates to CATSRDPRGGRSSYNEQFF.

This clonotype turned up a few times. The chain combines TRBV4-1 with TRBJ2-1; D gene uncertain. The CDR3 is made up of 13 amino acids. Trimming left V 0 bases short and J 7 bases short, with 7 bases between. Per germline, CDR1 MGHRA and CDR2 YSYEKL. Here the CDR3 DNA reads TGCGCCAGCAGCCAAGATCTATTGAATGAGCAGTTCTTC. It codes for CASSQDLLNEQFF.

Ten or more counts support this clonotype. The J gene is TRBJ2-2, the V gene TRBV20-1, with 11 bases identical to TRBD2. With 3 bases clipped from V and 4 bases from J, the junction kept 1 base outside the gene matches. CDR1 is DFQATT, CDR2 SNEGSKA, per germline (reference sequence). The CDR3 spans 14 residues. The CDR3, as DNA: TGCAGTGCTAGTAGCGGGGGGGCCACCGGGGAGCTGTTTTTT. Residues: CSASSGGATGELFF.

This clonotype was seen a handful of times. The CDR3 is CASSLEAGGSNSPLHF. The CDR3 DNA is TGCGCCAGCAGCTTGGAGGCAGGGGGATCCAATTCACCCCTCCACTTT. The gene calls are TRBV5-1 and TRBJ1-6; 7 bases agree with TRBD1. CDR3 size: 16 residues. Trimming removed 0 bases from V and 7 bases from J; junction bases left unmatched: 7. The V gene's germline CDR1 is SGHRS and CDR2 YFSETQ.

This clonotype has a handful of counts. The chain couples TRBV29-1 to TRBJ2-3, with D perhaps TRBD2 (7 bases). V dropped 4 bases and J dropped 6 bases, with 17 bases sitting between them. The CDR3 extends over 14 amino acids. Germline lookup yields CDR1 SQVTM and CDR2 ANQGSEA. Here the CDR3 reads CSVGGGAILDTQYF. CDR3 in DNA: TGCAGCGTTGGGGGGGGCGCGATACTCGATACGCAGTATTTT.

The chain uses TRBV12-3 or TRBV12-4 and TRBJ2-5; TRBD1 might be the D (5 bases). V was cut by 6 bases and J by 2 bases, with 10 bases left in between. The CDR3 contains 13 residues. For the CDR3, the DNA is TGTGCCAGCAGCTACTACAGGCAAGAGACCCAGTACTTC. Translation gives CASSYYRQETQYF.

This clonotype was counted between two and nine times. CDR3 protein: CASSEQLRAQYF. CDR3 bases: TGTGCCAGCAGTGAACAGCTTAGGGCCCAGTACTTC. The chain couples TRBV25-1 to TRBJ2-5; D not resolved. CDR1 and CDR2 from the germline V gene are MGHDK and SYGVNS. The CDR3 sequence is 12 residues long. The V and J ends lost 2 bases and 9 bases respectively, with 10 bases between them.

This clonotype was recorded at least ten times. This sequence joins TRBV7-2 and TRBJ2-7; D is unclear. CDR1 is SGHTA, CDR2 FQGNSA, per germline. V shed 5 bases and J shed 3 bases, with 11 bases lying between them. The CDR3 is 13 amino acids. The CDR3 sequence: CASSPDGFYEQYV. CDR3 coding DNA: TGTGCCAGCAGCCCGGACGGATTCTACGAGCAGTACGTC.

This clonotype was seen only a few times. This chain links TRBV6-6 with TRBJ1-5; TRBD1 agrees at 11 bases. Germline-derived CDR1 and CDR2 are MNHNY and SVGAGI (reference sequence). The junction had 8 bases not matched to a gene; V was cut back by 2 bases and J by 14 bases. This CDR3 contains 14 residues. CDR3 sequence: CASSYQGQGAVKHF. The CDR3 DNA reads TGTGCCAGCAGTTACCAAGGACAGGGGGCCGTTAAGCATTTT.

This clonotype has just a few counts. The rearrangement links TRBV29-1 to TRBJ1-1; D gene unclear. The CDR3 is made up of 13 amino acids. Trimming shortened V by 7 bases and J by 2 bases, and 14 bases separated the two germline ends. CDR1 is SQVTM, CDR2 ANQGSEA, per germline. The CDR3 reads CSAVYSGNTEAFF. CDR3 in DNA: TGCAGCGCCGTGTACAGCGGTAACACTGAAGCTTTCTTT.

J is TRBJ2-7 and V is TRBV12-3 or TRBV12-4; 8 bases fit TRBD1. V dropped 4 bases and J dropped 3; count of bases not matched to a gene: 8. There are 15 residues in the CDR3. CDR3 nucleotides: TGTGCCAGCAGTTACTATCAGGGACAGGTCTACGAGCAGTACTTC. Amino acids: CASSYYQGQVYEQYF.

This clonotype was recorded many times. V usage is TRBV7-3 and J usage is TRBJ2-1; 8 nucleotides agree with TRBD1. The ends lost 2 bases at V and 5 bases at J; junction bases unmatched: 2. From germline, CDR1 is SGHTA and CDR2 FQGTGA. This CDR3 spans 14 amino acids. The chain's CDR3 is CASSLGTGNNEQFF. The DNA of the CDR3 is TGTGCCAGCAGCTTAGGGACAGGTAACAATGAGCAGTTCTTC.

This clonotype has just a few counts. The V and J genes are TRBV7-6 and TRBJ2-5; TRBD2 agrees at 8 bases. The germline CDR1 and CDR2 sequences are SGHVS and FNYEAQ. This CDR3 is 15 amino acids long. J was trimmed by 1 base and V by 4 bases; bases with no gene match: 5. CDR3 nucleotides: TGTGCCAGCAGCTCCTTAGCGGGGACCCAAGAGACCCAGTACTTC. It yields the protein CASSSLAGTQETQYF.

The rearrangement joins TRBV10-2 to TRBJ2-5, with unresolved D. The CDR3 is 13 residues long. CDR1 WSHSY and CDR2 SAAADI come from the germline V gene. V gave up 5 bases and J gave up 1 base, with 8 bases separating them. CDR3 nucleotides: TGCGCCAGCAGTTGGTATATCCAAGAGACCCAGTACTTC. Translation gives CASSWYIQETQYF.

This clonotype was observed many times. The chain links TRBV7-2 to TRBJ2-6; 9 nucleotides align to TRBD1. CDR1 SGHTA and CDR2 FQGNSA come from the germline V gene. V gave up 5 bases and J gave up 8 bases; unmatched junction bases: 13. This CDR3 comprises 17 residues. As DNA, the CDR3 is TGTGCCAGCAGCAGACAGACAGGGGGTGGAACCACCAACGTCCTGACTTTC. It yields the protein CASSRQTGGGTTNVLTF. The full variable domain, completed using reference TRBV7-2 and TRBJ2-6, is GAGVSQSPSNKVTEKGKDVELRCDPISGHTALYWYRQSLGQGLEFLIYFQGNSAPDKSGLPSDRFSAERTGGSVSTLTIQRTQQEDSAVYLCASSRQTGGGTTNVLTFGAGSRLTVL.

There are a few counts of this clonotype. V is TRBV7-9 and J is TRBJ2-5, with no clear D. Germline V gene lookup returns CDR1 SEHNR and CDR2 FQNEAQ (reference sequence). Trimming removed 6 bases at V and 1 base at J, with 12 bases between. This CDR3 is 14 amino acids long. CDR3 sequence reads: CASSSGRLQETQYF. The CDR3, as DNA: TGTGCCAGCAGTTCCGGACGGCTCCAAGAGACCCAGTACTTC.

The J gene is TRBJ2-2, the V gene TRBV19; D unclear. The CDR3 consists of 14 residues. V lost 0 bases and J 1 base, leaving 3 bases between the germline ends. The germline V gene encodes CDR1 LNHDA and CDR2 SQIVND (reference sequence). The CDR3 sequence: CASSIEENTGELFF. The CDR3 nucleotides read TGTGCCAGTAGTATAGAGGAGAACACCGGGGAGCTGTTTTTT.

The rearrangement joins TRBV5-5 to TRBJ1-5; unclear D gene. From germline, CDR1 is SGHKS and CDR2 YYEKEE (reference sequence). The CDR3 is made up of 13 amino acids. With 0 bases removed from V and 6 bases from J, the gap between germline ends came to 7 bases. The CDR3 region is CASSLAEGQPQHF. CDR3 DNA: TGTGCCAGCAGCTTGGCCGAAGGTCAGCCCCAGCATTTT.

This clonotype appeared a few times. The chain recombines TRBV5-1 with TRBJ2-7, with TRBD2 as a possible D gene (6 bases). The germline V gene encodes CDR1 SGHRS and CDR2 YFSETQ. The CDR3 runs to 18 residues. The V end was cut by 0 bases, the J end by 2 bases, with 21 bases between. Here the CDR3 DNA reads TGCGCCAGCAGCTTGGCCCTGGAGGGGTGCGGTGGGGCCTACGAGCAGTACGTC. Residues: CASSLALEGCGGAYEQYV.

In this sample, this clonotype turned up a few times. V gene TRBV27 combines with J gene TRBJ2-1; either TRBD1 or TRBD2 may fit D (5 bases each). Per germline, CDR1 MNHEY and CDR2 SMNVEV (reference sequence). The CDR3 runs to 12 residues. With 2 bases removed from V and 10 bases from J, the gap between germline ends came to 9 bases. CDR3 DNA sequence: TGTGCCAGCAGTTTAGCCGGGACCGAGCAGTTCTTC. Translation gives CASSLAGTEQFF.

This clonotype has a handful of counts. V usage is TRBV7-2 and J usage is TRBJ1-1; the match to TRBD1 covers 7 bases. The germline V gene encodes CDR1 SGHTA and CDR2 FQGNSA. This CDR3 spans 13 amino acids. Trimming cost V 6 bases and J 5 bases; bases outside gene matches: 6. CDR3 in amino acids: CASSSGGWTEAFF. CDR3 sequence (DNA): TGTGCCAGCAGTTCAGGGGGTTGGACTGAAGCTTTCTTT.

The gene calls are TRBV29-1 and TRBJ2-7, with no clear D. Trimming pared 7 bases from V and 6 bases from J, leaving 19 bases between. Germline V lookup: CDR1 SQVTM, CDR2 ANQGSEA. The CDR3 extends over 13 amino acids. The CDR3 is CSASDGLAREQYF. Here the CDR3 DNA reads TGCAGCGCCTCCGACGGCCTCGCCCGCGAGCAGTACTTC.

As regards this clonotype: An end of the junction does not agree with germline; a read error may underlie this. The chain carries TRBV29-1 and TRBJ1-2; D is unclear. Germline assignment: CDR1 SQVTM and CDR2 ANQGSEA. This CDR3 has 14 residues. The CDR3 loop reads CSAEAETPKYGYTF. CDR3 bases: TGCAGCGCTGAAGCCGAGACACCTAAGTATGGCTACACCTTC.

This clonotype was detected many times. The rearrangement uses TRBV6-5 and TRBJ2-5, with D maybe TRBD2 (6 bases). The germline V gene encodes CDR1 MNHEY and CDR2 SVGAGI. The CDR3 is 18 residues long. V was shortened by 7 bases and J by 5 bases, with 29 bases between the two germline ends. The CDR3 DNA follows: TGTGCCAGCACCGACGGGAGTATGGAAGGACTCCCACCTGAGACCCAGTACTTC. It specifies CASTDGSMEGLPPETQYF.

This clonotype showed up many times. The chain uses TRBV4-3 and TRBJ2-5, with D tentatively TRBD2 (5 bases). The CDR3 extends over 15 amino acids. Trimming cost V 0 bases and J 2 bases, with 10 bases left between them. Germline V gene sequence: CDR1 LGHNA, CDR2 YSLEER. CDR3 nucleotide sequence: TGCGCCAGCAGCCAAGATTATCGGGGTCAAGAGACCCAGTACTTC. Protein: CASSQDYRGQETQYF.